The next 2 T cell receptor beta chains were all read from a single sample in a study of response to subunit inactivated influenza vaccine. A single record per CDR3 protein comes from TCRdb applying MiXCR to the RT-PCR reads. The sample gives fewer than 650,000 distinct CDR3 sequences, 13% of which show up once; under 15% is in the top ten. The source material was PBMCs from blood, sampled roughly 46 days after vaccination. The receptors stem from a man in his fifties who received an inactivated influenza vaccine.

This clonotype was seen a few times. The chain has TRBV24-1 and TRBJ2-3; D unclear. Between the trimmed V and J ends, which lost 2 bases and 0 bases, there was a span of 11 bases. There are 16 residues in the CDR3. Germline V gene lookup returns CDR1 KGHDR and CDR2 SFDVKD. In DNA, the CDR3 is TGTGCCACCAGTGATTCCTCTGCAGTTAGCACAGATACGCAGTATTTT. Amino acids: CATSDSSAVSTDTQYF.

J is TRBJ2-7 and V is TRBV20-1, with 8 bases that match TRBD2. The CDR3 extends over 15 amino acids. Germline loops: CDR1 DFQATT, CDR2 SNEGSKA (reference sequence). With 6 bases clipped from V and 8 bases from J, the junction kept 18 bases outside the gene matches. CDR3 DNA: TGCAGTGCGAGTATGAGTACTAGCGGCTCCTGGAAGCAGTACTTC. Translation: CSASMSTSGSWKQYF.